The next 12 T cell receptor beta chains were all read from a single sample in a study of regulatory T cells in long-lasting Graves disease. TCR beta libraries were built with iRepertoire HTBI primers and Arm-PCR of CDR3 regions. TCRdb processed the multiplex PCR reads anew with MiXCR; each CDR3 protein has one entry. The sample has about 400,000 distinct CDR3 sequences, roughly 20% seen once. The time point denotes: persistent/refractory GD, antithyroid drugs over 5 years with positive TRAb. The TCR library used RNA extracted from PBMCs. Sequenced here: peripheral blood mononuclear cells (PBMCs), sampled when the disease was refractory, from a patient treated with antithyroid drugs. These receptors originate from a female donor with Graves disease.

The chain has TRBV19 and TRBJ2-7, with 9 bases matching TRBD1. V was clipped by 2 bases and J by 3 bases; unmatched bases: 5. Germline values: CDR1 LNHDA, CDR2 SQIVND (reference sequence). The CDR3 extends over 15 amino acids. CDR3 region: CASSISPTGGYEQYF. The DNA for the CDR3 is TGTGCCAGTAGTATATCCCCGACAGGGGGCTACGAGCAGTACTTC.

Details on this clonotype: Since no conserved phenylalanine or tryptophan closes the CDR3, a read error is the likely cause. The chain employs TRBV27 and TRBJ1-6; D may be TRBD1 (6 bases). Trimming cost V 3 bases and J 3 bases, with 21 bases left between them. Germline CDR1 reads MNHEY; CDR2 reads SMNVEV (reference sequence). This CDR3 region has 19 residues. The CDR3 region is CASSLTSKTGAGYNSPLHS. CDR3 DNA sequence: TGTGCCAGCAGTTTGACCTCGAAGACAGGAGCAGGCTATAATTCACCCCTCCACTCT.

The CDR3 reads CASSLALTPLTGAGEQYF. CDR3 nucleotide sequence: TGTGCCAGCAGCTTAGCGCTAACACCCCTAACAGGGGCGGGCGAGCAGTACTTC. This chain joins TRBV7-2 and TRBJ2-7; 7 bases align to TRBD1. Germline CDR1 SGHTA, CDR2 FQGNSA. The V and J ends lost 0 bases and 6 bases, in that order; junction bases with no gene match: 17. The CDR3 loop spans 18 amino acids. The full variable domain, in which reference TRBV7-2 and TRBJ2-7 provide the parts outside the CDR3, is GAGVSQSPSNKVTEKGKDVELRCDPISGHTALYWYRQSLGQGLEFLIYFQGNSAPDKSGLPSDRFSAERTGGSVSTLTIQRTQQEDSAVYLCASSLALTPLTGAGEQYFGPGTRLTVT.

As concerns this clonotype: With a much larger clone just one base away, this may be a read error. The V gene is TRBV9, the J gene TRBJ1-5; D unclear. The ends were cut back, 4 bases at V and 1 base at J, with 9 bases in the middle. The germline V gene encodes CDR1 SGDLS and CDR2 YYNGEE. The CDR3 consists of 14 residues. The CDR3 region has the DNA TGTGCCAGCAGCCCAACTCAGAGCAATCAGCCCCAGCATTTT. It translates to CASSPTQSNQPQHF. Together with reference TRBV9 and TRBJ1-5, the CDR3 gives the full variable domain: DSGVTQTPKHLITATGQRVTLRCSPRSGDLSVYWYQQSLDQGLQFLIQYYNGEERAKGNILERFSAQQFPDLHSELNLSSLELGDSALYFCASSPTQSNQPQHFGDGTRLSIL.

Of note for this clonotype: One end of the junction fails to match germline, which may point to a read error. The rearrangement joins TRBV3-1 to TRBJ2-5; 7 nucleotides align to TRBD1. The CDR3 runs 15 residues. Germline CDR1 and CDR2: LGHDT and YNNKEL (reference sequence). The CDR3 spells CTSSPGQHSGETQYF. CDR3 DNA: TGTACCAGCAGCCCGGGACAGCACAGTGGGGAGACCCAGTACTTC.

This clonotype has a count of ten or more. V usage is TRBV12-3 or TRBV12-4 and J usage is TRBJ2-5; 10 nucleotides line up with TRBD2. V lost 3 bases, J lost 5 bases, and 6 bases stayed unmatched. The CDR3 has 15 amino acids. Here the CDR3 reads CASSFSSGSFETQYF. CDR3 coding DNA: TGTGCCAGCAGTTTCTCTAGCGGGAGTTTTGAGACCCAGTACTTC.

Of note for this clonotype: Since a much larger clone is just one base distant, this may be a read error. The V call is TRBV20-1, the J call TRBJ2-5; D possibly corresponds to TRBD1 (5 bases). The germline V gene encodes CDR1 DFQATT and CDR2 SNEGSKA (reference sequence). CDR3 length: 14 residues. CDR3 DNA sequence: TGCAATGCTACCCCCGGACAACCCCAAGAGACCCAGTACTTC. Translating gives CNATPGQPQETQYF.

This clonotype was seen at least ten times. V and J are TRBV27 and TRBJ2-7; D is unclear. CDR1 and CDR2 (germline): MNHEY, SMNVEV (reference sequence). The CDR3 runs 15 residues. The V end was cut by 5 bases, the J end by 2 bases, with 16 bases between. The DNA of the CDR3 is TGTGCCAGCAGTCCCACTCGGGCAGGAGCCTACGAGCAGTACTTC. It specifies CASSPTRAGAYEQYF.

This clonotype was detected only a few times. V usage is TRBV7-2 and J usage is TRBJ2-3, with D tentatively TRBD2 (5 bases). Germline V gene data show CDR1 as SGHTA and CDR2 as FQGNSA. This CDR3 is 14 amino acids long. V gave up 1 base and J gave up 3 bases, with 8 bases separating them. The CDR3, as DNA: TGTGCCAGCAGCTTAGTCGGGATGACAGATACGCAGTATTTT. Translated: CASSLVGMTDTQYF.

Turning to this clonotype: Given a much more abundant clone one base away, this may be a read error. The chain couples TRBV20-1 to TRBJ2-7; D remains unclear. Germline-derived CDR1 and CDR2 are DFQATT and SNEGSKA (reference sequence). The CDR3 consists of 13 residues. CDR3 bases: TGCAGTGCTAGTTCGAGGATAACCTACGAGCAGCACTTC. Amino acid sequence: CSASSRITYEQHF.

The chain couples TRBV3-1 to TRBJ2-7; 10 bases line up with TRBD1. Germline V CDR1 and CDR2: LGHDT, YNNKEL (reference sequence). J was trimmed by 2 bases and V by 3 bases; bases with no gene match: 4. This CDR3 contains 15 residues. CDR3 nucleotide sequence: TGTGCCAGCAGCCACGACAGGGGGCGACCCTACGAGCAGTACTTC. Translating it yields CASSHDRGRPYEQYF.

V is TRBV5-1 and J is TRBJ1-4; D not certain. Germline-derived CDR1 and CDR2 are SGHRS and YFSETQ. The V end lost 2 bases, the J end lost 13 bases, and 9 bases lay between the germline ends. CDR3 length: 11 amino acids. As DNA, the CDR3 is TGCGCCAGCAGCTTCCGGGTCCTACTGTTTTTT. Translating gives CASSFRVLLFF.